Listed below are T cell receptor beta chains from one sample, sequenced in a study of blood T cell repertoires in COVID-19. The repertoire was sequenced with immunoSEQ multiplex PCR; TCRdb's copy has only in-frame clones and lacks some. The sample lists 40,000 or so clones; around 84% were seen once. Sequencing was done on a sample of peripheral blood. Receptors were obtained from a woman between 65 and 79 years old in a cohort sampled during active COVID-19. Each CDR3 is given with its conserved first and last residue. The D gene is left open where the match is weak. The size field is filled for only some rows; it gives once, few, many or a size class.

V gene	clone size	D gene	J gene	CDR3 DNA	CDR3 protein
TRBV12-3/TRBV12-4	-	-	TRBJ2-6	TGTGCCAGCAGTTTACTCCGGGATAGCGTCCTGACTTTC	CASSLLRDSVLTF
TRBV30	-	TRBD1	TRBJ2-6	TGTGCCTGGAGTTGGGCAGGGGGCTTTTCTGGGGCCAACGTCCTGACTTTC	CAWSWAGGFSGANVLTF
TRBV7-8	-	-	TRBJ2-5	TGTGCCAGCAGCGGAGGGACTTCGCCCTGGGTGGAGACCCAGTACTTC	CASSGGTSPWVETQYF
TRBV28	-	TRBD2	TRBJ2-7	TGTGCCAGCAGTTTGAAGATGATGGCGGGAGGGCCCTACGAGCAGTACTTC	CASSLKMMAGGPYEQYF
TRBV5-1	medium-sized	TRBD2	TRBJ2-2	TGCGCCAGTGAACGGGAGGGCACCGGGGAGCTGTTTTTT	CASEREGTGELFF
TRBV12-3/TRBV12-4	-	-	TRBJ2-5	TGTGCCAGCAGTTTAGCAGCCGGAGAGACCCAGTACTTC	CASSLAAGETQYF
TRBV3-1/TRBV3-2	-	TRBD2	TRBJ2-5	TGTGCCAGCAGCCAAGTCGGACTAGCGAAGACCCAGTACTTC	CASSQVGLAKTQYF
TRBV19	-	TRBD2	TRBJ2-2	TGTGCCAGTAGCGAACTAGCGGGAGGCTTCGCGAACACCGGGGAGCTGTTTTTT	CASSELAGGFANTGELFF
TRBV25-1	-	-	TRBJ2-6	TGTGCCAGCAGTGAATCGGTCCCTCGGGTCTCTGGGGCCAACGTCCTGACTTTC	CASSESVPRVSGANVLTF
TRBV4-3	-	-	TRBJ1-2	TGCGCCAGCAGCCAAGCGACCCGGGGAGGGTACTATGGCTACACCTTC	CASSQATRGGYYGYTF
TRBV5-1	few	TRBD1	TRBJ2-7	TGCGCCAGCAGCCTGGGACAGGGGGCCGCCTACGAGCAGTACTTC	CASSLGQGAAYEQYF
TRBV12-3/TRBV12-4	medium-sized	-	TRBJ1-6	TGTGCCAGCAGTTTACGAGATAATTCACCCCTCCACTTT	CASSLRDNSPLHF
TRBV6-4	-	TRBD2	TRBJ2-1	TGTGCCAGCAGTGAAATAGCGGGAGTGAATGAGCAGTTCTTC	CASSEIAGVNEQFF
TRBV2	-	-	TRBJ1-4	TGTGCCAGCAGGGGGCCGGCAACTAATGAAAAACTGTTTTTT	CASRGPATNEKLFF
TRBV7-3	-	TRBD2	TRBJ2-3	TGTGCCAGCAGCTCTGGGACTAGCGGGAGCCCCGGCACAGATACGCAGTATTTT	CASSSGTSGSPGTDTQYF
TRBV5-8	-	TRBD2	TRBJ2-1	TGTGCCAGCAGCCCCAGCGGGACCTCCTACAATGAGCAGTTCTTC	CASSPSGTSYNEQFF
TRBV3-1/TRBV3-2	-	TRBD2	TRBJ2-7	TGTGCCAGCTCCCGGGAGGGGACTAGCGGGATGAGACCCTACGAGCAGTACTTC	CASSREGTSGMRPYEQYF
TRBV13	-	TRBD1	TRBJ1-5	TGTGCCAGCAGCTTCCACAGGGGGGGGAATAGCAATCAGCCCCAGCATTTT	CASSFHRGGNSNQPQHF
TRBV27	-	-	TRBJ2-3	TGTGCCAGCAGTTGGGGGCCCTCAGATACGCAGTATTTT	CASSWGPSDTQYF
TRBV11-2	-	TRBD2	TRBJ2-1	TGTGCCAGCAGCTTAGGCGCGGGAGACGCCTACAATGAGCAGTTCTTC	CASSLGAGDAYNEQFF